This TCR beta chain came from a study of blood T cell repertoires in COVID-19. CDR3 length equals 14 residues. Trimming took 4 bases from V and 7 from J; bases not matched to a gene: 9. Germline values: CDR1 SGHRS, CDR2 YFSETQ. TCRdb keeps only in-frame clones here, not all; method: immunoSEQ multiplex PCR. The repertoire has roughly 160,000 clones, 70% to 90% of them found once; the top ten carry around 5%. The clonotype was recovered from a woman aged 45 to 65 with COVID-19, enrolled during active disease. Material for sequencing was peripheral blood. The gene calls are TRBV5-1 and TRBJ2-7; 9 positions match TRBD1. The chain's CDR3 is CASSPRDRVSEQYF. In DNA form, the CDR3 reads TGCGCCAGCAGCCCCCGGGACAGGGTGTCGGAGCAGTACTTC.